These 14 T cell receptor beta chains were all obtained from the same sample, sequenced in a study of T cell changes during pregnancy in multiple sclerosis. TCRdb's table, derived via immunoSEQ multiplex PCR, lists solely in-frame clones and lacks some. This sample has tens of thousands of clones, with around nine tenths found just once. The sequenced sample was CD4+ T cells from peripheral blood mononuclear cells, obtained before pregnancy. The receptors were gathered from a female donor with multiple sclerosis, enrolled in a pregnancy study.

The gene calls are TRBV7-6 and TRBJ2-3; TRBD2 is a possible D gene (7 bases). This CDR3 region has 16 residues. The V gene lost 5 bases and the J gene lost 6 bases, with 21 bases spanning the gap. Germline V gene lookup returns CDR1 SGHVS and CDR2 FNYEAQ. The CDR3: CASSHPIAGALDTQYF. The DNA of the CDR3 is TGTGCCAGCAGCCACCCGATTGCGGGGGCCTTGGATACGCAGTATTTT.

The chain has TRBV11-2 and TRBJ2-5; D uncertain. The CDR3 is 14 amino acids. V dropped 6 bases and J dropped 5 bases, with 16 bases sitting between them. Germline V gene sequence: CDR1 SGHAT, CDR2 FQNNGV. CDR3 nucleotide sequence: TGTGCCAGCAGTTCCTCATGGGCGCGCGAGACCCAGTACTTC. Protein sequence: CASSSSWARETQYF.

This clone showed up just once. This chain links TRBV6-6 with TRBJ2-7; D is ambiguous. V lost 2 bases and J 6 bases, leaving 8 bases between the germline ends. The CDR3 covers 12 residues. The germline V gene has CDR1 MNHNY and CDR2 SVGAGI (reference sequence). The CDR3 protein is CASSYGLGEQYF. CDR3 DNA: TGTGCCAGCAGTTACGGGCTGGGCGAGCAGTACTTC.

The genes are TRBV28 and TRBJ2-1; 8 bases fit TRBD2. The germline V gene has CDR1 MDHEN and CDR2 SYDVKM. The CDR3 runs 17 residues. Unmatched junction bases numbered 10, after V lost 6 bases and J lost 0 bases. The DNA of the CDR3 is TGTGCCAGCAGAAACTTTGCCGGGAGGGACTCCTACAATGAGCAGTTCTTC. Translated: CASRNFAGRDSYNEQFF.

This chain joins TRBV13 and TRBJ2-7; D not resolved. The germline CDR1 and CDR2 sequences are PRHDT and FYEKMQ (reference sequence). The ends were cut back, 3 bases at V and 2 bases at J, with 8 bases in the middle. The CDR3 has 13 amino acids. The CDR3 nucleotides read TGTGCCAGCAGCTTGGGCCACACCTACGAGCAGTACTTC. Translating it yields CASSLGHTYEQYF. The full variable domain, its missing parts supplied by reference TRBV13 and TRBJ2-7, is AAGVIQSPRHLIKEKRETATLKCYPIPRHDTVYWYQQGPGQDPQFLISFYEKMQSDKGSIPDRFSAQQFSDYHSELNMSSLELGDSALYFCASSLGHTYEQYFGPGTRLTVT.

The genes are TRBV6-1 and TRBJ2-1, with D maybe TRBD2 (5 bases). The ends were cut back, 8 bases at V and 5 bases at J, with 13 bases in the middle. The germline gives CDR1 MNHNS, CDR2 SASEGT. The length of the CDR3 is 13 residues. The CDR3 coding sequence is TGTGCCAGCTCTCGGCTAGCAGACAATGAGCAGTTCTTC. Translated, it gives CASSRLADNEQFF.

CDR3 bases: TGTGCCAGCAGCAGGGGAAAGTTGGGCGAGCAGTACTTC. Its protein product is CASSRGKLGEQYF. The V and J genes are TRBV6-6 and TRBJ2-7; TRBD1 is a possible D gene (6 bases). V was cut by 6 bases and J by 6 bases, with 15 bases left in between. The CDR3 length is 13 residues. From germline, CDR1 is MNHNY and CDR2 SVGAGI (reference sequence).

This rearrangement joins TRBV7-3 to TRBJ2-1; D call uncertain. V was cut by 5 bases and J by 2 bases, with 13 bases left in between. Looked up from germline, CDR1 is SGHTA and CDR2 is FQGTGA. There are 15 residues in the CDR3. CDR3 sequence reads: CASSTARAAYNEQFF. CDR3 sequence (DNA): TGTGCCAGCAGCACAGCCCGCGCCGCCTACAATGAGCAGTTCTTC.

The chain links TRBV15 to TRBJ2-3; possibly TRBD2 for D (5 bases). Trimming removed 8 bases at V and 0 bases at J, with 12 bases between. Germline lookup yields CDR1 LNHNV and CDR2 YYDKDF (reference sequence). CDR3 size: 14 residues. In DNA form, the CDR3 reads TGTGCCACCCAGAGCGGATCAAGCACAGATACGCAGTATTTT. It encodes CATQSGSSTDTQYF.

The chain employs TRBV6-4 and TRBJ2-5, with D unresolved. Germline CDR1 reads MRHNA; CDR2 reads SNTAGT. Trimming stripped 5 bases from V and 5 bases from J, with 12 bases between. This CDR3 is 13 amino acids long. The CDR3 region has the DNA TGTGCCAGCAGTCCCCGCCCAGGCGAGACCCAGTACTTC. Its protein is CASSPRPGETQYF.

V is TRBV5-1 and J is TRBJ1-6; D gene ambiguous. Trimming pared 4 bases from V and 10 bases from J, leaving 18 bases between. CDR3 length: 15 residues. The V gene's germline CDR1 is SGHRS and CDR2 YFSETQ. The CDR3 protein is CASSLKTGFASPLHF. Here the CDR3 DNA reads TGCGCCAGCAGCCTGAAGACGGGGTTCGCCTCACCCCTCCACTTT.

The V call is TRBV5-1, the J call TRBJ1-1, with unresolved D. Trimming took off 1 base at V and 8 bases at J, with 15 bases between the two ends. Germline lookup yields CDR1 SGHRS and CDR2 YFSETQ. This CDR3 spans 14 amino acids. The CDR3 spells CASSLTERAWEAFF. The CDR3 DNA reads as TGCGCCAGCAGCTTGACCGAACGAGCTTGGGAAGCTTTCTTT.

The chain recombines TRBV7-2 with TRBJ1-2; 7 nucleotides line up with TRBD1. Germline trimming cut 1 base from V and 6 bases from J; bases unmatched to any gene: 8. Germline V CDR1 and CDR2: SGHTA, FQGNSA. The CDR3 extends over 15 amino acids. As DNA, the CDR3 is TGTGCCAGCAGCTTAGTAAGGGTAGACAGGGATGGCTACACCTTC. Translation: CASSLVRVDRDGYTF.

The chain uses TRBV4-3 and TRBJ1-5, with no clear D. The germline CDR1 and CDR2 sequences are LGHNA and YSLEER. With 1 base removed from V and 3 bases from J, the gap between germline ends came to 10 bases. The CDR3 has 15 amino acids. CDR3 DNA: TGCGCCAGCAGCCAAGCCGCAGGTGCCAATCAGCCCCAGCATTTT. Residues: CASSQAAGANQPQHF.